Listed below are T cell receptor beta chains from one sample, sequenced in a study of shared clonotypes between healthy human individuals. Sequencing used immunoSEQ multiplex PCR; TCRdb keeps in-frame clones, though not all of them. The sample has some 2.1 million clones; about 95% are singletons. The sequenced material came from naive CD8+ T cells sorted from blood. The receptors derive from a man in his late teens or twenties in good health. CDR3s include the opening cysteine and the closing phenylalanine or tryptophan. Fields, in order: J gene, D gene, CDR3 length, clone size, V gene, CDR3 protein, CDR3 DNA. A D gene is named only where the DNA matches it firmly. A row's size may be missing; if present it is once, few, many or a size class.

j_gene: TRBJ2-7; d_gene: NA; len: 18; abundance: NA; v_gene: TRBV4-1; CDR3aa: CASSQEPSVGLSVYEQYF; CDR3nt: TGCGCCAGCAGCCAGGAACCCTCTGTTGGCTTGTCCGTCTACGAGCAGTACTTC
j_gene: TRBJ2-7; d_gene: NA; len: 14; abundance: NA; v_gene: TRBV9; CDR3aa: CASSVDSGSYEQYF; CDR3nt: TGTGCCAGCAGCGTAGATTCGGGATCCTACGAGCAGTACTTC
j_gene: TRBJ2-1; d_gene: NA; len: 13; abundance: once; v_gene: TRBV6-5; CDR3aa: CASSYWDLNEQFF; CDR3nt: TGTGCCAGCAGTTACTGGGATTTGAATGAGCAGTTCTTC
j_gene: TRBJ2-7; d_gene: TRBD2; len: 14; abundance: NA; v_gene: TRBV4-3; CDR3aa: CASSQLAGADEQYF; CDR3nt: TGCGCCAGCAGCCAGCTAGCGGGGGCCGACGAGCAGTACTTC
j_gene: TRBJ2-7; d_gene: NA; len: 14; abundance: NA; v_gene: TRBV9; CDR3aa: CASSVVDGNYEQYF; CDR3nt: TGTGCCAGCAGCGTAGTCGACGGGAACTACGAGCAGTACTTC
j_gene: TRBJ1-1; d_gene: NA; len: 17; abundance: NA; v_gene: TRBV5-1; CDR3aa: CASSFGLQGQGGTEAFF; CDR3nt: TGCGCCAGCAGCTTTGGGCTCCAGGGGCAGGGCGGCACTGAAGCTTTCTTT
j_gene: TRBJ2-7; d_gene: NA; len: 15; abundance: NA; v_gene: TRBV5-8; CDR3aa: CASSSGLLPSYEQYF; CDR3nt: TGTGCCAGCAGCTCCGGCCTTTTACCCTCCTACGAGCAGTACTTC
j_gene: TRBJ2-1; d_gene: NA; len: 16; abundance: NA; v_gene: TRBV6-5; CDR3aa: CASSYSMGEQNNEQFF; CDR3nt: TGTGCCAGCAGTTACTCGATGGGGGAGCAGAACAATGAGCAGTTCTTC
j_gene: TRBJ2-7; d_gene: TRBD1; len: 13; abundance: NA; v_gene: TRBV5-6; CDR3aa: CASSRGQGDEQYF; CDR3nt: TGTGCCAGCAGCAGGGGACAGGGCGACGAGCAGTACTTC
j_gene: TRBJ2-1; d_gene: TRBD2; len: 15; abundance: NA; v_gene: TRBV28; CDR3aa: CASSGLAGVYNEQFF; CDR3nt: TGTGCCAGCAGTGGACTAGCGGGAGTATACAATGAGCAGTTCTTC
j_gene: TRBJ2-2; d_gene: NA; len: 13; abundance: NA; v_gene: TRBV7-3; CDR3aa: CASEEVNTGELFF; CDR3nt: TGTGCCAGCGAGGAGGTGAACACCGGGGAGCTGTTTTTT
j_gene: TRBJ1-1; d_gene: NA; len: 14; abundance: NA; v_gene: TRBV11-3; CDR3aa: CASSLGGMNTEAFF; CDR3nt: TGTGCCAGCAGCTTGGGGGGAATGAACACTGAAGCTTTCTTT
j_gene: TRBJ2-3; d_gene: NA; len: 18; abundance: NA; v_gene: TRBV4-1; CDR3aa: CASSQVISVDASTDTQYF; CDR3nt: TGCGCCAGCAGCCAAGTAATAAGTGTGGACGCCAGCACAGATACGCAGTATTTT
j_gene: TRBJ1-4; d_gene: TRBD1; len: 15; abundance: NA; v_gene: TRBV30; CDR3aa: CAWTPDRGFYEKLFF; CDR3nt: TGTGCCTGGACCCCGGACAGGGGGTTTTATGAAAAACTGTTTTTT
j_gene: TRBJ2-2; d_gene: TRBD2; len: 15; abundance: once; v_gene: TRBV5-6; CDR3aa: CASSVKAGVTGELFF; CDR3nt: TGTGCCAGCAGCGTGAAGGCGGGGGTGACCGGGGAGCTGTTTTTT
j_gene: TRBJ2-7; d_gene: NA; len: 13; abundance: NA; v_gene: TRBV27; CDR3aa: CASSYRVGYEQYF; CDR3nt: TGTGCCAGCAGCTATCGGGTCGGCTACGAGCAGTACTTC
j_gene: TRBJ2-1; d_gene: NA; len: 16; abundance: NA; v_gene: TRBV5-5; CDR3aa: CASSPDWETSYNEQFF; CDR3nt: TGTGCCAGCAGCCCCGACTGGGAGACTAGCTACAATGAGCAGTTCTTC
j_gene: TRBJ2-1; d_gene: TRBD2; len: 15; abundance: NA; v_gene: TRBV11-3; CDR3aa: CASSKSGEGVDEQFF; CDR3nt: TGTGCCAGCAGCAAAAGCGGGGAGGGAGTCGATGAGCAGTTCTTC
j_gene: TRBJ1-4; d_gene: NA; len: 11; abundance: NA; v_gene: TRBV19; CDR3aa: CASSTTEKLFF; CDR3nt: TGTGCCAGTAGTACGACTGAAAAACTGTTTTTT
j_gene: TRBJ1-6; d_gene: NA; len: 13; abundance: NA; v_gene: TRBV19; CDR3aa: CASSMEGSSPLHF; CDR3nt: TGTGCCAGTAGTATGGAGGGAAGTTCACCCCTCCACTTT
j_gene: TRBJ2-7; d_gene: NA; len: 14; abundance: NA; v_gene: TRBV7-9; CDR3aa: CASSLAGGPYEQYF; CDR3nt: TGTGCCAGCAGCTTAGCGGGGGGGCCCTACGAGCAGTACTTC
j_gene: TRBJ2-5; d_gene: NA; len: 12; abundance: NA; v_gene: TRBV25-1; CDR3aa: CASSESLETQYF; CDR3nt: TGTGCCAGCAGTGAATCCCTAGAGACCCAGTACTTC
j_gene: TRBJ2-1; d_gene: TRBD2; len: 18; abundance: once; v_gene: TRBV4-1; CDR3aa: CASSQLRVSGRAGGEQFF; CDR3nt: TGCGCCAGCAGCCAACTTCGGGTCAGCGGGAGGGCCGGTGGTGAGCAGTTCTTC
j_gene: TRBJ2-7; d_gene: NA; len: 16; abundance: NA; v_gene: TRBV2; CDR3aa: CASSEGPASAFNEQYF; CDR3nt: TGTGCCAGCAGTGAAGGGCCAGCGTCGGCTTTTAACGAGCAGTACTTC
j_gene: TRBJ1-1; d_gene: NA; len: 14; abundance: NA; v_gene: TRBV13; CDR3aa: CASSFKMGNTEAFF; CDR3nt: TGTGCCAGCAGCTTCAAGATGGGAAACACTGAAGCTTTCTTT
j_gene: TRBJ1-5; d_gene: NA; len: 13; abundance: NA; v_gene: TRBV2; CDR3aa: CASSEDPWRVQHF; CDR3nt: TGTGCCAGCAGTGAGGACCCCTGGCGGGTCCAGCATTTT
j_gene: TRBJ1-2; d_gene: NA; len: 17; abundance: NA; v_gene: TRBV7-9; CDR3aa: CASSSLGHPPKLHGYTF; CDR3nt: TGTGCCAGCAGCTCCCTGGGACACCCCCCAAAGTTGCATGGCTACACCTTC
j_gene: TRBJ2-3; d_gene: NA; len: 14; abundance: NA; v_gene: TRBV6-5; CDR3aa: CASSYYTSTDTQYF; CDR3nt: TGTGCCAGCAGTTATTATACGAGCACAGATACGCAGTATTTT
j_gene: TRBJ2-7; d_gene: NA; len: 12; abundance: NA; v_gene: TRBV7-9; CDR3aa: CASSDQQDEQYF; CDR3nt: TGTGCCAGCAGCGACCAACAGGACGAGCAGTACTTC
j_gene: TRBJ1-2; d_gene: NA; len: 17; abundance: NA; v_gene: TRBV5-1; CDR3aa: CASSLELNRGEVYGYTF; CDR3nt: TGCGCCAGCAGCTTGGAGCTTAATAGGGGCGAGGTTTATGGCTACACCTTC
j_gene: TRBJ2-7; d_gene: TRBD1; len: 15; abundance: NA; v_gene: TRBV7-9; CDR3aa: CASSTGQGLSYEQYF; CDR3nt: TGTGCCAGCAGTACGGGACAGGGGTTGTCCTACGAGCAGTACTTC
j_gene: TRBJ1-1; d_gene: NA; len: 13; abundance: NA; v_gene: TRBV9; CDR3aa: CASSVIGSPEAFF; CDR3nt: TGTGCCAGCAGCGTCATAGGCAGCCCTGAAGCTTTCTTT
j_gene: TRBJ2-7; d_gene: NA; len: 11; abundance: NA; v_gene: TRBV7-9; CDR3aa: CASGGEYEQYF; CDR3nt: TGTGCCAGCGGAGGGGAATACGAGCAGTACTTC
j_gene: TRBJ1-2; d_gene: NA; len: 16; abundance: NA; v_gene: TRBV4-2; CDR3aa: CASSHNQGLDGYGYTF; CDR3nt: TGTGCCAGCAGCCACAACCAGGGCCTCGATGGCTATGGCTACACCTTC
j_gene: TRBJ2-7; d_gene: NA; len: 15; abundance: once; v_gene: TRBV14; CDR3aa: CASSQDREPAYEQYF; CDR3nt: TGTGCCAGCAGCCAAGATCGGGAGCCCGCCTACGAGCAGTACTTC
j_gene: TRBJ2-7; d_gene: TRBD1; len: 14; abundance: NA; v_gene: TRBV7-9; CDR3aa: CASSLVQGVGEQYF; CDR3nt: TGTGCCAGCAGCTTAGTTCAGGGGGTCGGAGAGCAGTACTTC
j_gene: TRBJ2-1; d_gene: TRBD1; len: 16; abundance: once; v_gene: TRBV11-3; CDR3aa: CASSLATGTGHNEQFF; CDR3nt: TGTGCCAGCAGCTTAGCCACCGGGACAGGGCACAATGAGCAGTTCTTC
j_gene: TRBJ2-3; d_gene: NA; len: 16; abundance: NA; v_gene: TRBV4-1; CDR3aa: CASSQDEGGRTDTQYF; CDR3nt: TGCGCCAGCAGCCAAGATGAGGGGGGTAGGACAGATACGCAGTATTTT
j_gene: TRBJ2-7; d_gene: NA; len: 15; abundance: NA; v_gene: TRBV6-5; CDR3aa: CASSYSPDASYEQYF; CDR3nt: TGTGCCAGCAGTTACTCGCCAGATGCAAGCTACGAGCAGTACTTC
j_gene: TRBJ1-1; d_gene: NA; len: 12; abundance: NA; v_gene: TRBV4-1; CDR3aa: CANSLPGTEAFF; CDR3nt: TGCGCCAACAGCCTCCCGGGCACTGAAGCTTTCTTT
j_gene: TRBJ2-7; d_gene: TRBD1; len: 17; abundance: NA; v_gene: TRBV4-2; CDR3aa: CASSQEEVGQGLYEQYF; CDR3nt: TGTGCCAGCAGCCAAGAGGAGGTGGGACAGGGCCTCTACGAGCAGTACTTC
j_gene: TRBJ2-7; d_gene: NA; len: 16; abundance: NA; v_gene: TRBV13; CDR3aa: CASSLGGGYNSYEQYF; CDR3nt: TGTGCCAGCAGCTTAGGTGGTGGCTACAACTCCTACGAGCAGTACTTC
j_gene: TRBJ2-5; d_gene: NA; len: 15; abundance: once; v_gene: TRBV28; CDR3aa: CASSGALVGMETQYF; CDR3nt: TGTGCCAGCAGTGGGGCCCTGGTAGGGATGGAGACCCAGTACTTC
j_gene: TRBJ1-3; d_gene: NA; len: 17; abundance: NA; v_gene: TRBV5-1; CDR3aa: CASSLGWRGGTGNTIYF; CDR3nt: TGCGCCAGCAGCTTGGGTTGGCGGGGAGGAACCGGAAACACCATATATTTT
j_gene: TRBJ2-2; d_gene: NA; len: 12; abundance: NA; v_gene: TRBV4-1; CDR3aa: CASRWGVGELFF; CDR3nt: TGCGCCAGCAGATGGGGGGTCGGGGAGCTGTTTTTT
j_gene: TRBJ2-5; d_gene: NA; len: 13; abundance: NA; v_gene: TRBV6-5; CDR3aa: CASSRDLRETQYF; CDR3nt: TGTGCCAGCAGCCGGGACCTCCGGGAGACCCAGTACTTC
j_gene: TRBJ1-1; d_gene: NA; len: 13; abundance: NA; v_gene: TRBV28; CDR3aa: CAILDLARQEAFF; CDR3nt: TGTGCCATCTTAGATCTCGCCCGTCAAGAAGCTTTCTTT
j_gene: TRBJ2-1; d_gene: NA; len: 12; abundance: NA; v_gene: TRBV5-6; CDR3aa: CASSLNYNEQFF; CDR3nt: TGTGCCAGCAGCCTGAACTACAATGAGCAGTTCTTC
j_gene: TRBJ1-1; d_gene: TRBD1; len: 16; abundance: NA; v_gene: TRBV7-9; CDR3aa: CASSSSTGSKNTEAFF; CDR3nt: TGTGCCAGCAGCTCATCGACAGGGTCGAAGAACACTGAAGCTTTCTTT
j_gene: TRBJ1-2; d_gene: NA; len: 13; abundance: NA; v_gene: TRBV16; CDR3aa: CASSQTAVDGYTF; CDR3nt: TGTGCCAGCAGCCAAACAGCAGTAGATGGCTACACCTTC
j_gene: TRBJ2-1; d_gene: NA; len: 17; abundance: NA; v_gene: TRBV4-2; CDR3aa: CASSQAPGWEASNEQFF; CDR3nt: TGTGCCAGCAGCCAAGCCCCGGGGTGGGAGGCAAGCAATGAGCAGTTCTTC